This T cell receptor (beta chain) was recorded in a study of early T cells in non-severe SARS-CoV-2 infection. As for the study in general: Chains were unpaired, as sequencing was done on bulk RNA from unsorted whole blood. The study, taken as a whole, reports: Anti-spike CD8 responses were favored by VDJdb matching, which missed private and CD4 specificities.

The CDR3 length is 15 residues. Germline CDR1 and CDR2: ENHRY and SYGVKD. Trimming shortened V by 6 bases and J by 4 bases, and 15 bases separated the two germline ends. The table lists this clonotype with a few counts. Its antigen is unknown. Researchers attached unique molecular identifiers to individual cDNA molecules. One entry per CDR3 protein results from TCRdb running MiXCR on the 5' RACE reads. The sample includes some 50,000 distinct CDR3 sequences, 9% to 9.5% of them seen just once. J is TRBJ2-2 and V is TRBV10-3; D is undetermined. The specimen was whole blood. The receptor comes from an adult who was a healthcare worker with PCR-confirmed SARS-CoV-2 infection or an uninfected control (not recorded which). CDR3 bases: TGTGCCATCAGACCGTCAGAGTTTGGCACCGGGGAGCTGTTTTTT. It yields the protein CAIRPSEFGTGELFF.